This TCR beta chain was profiled in a study of identical twins. Trimming shortened V by 4 bases and J by 4 bases, and 15 bases separated the two germline ends. Germline values: CDR1 SGHTS, CDR2 YDEGEE. The CDR3 is 15 amino acids. TCRdb re-analysed the 5' RACE reads in MiXCR, keeping a single row per CDR3 protein. The sample records roughly 750,000 distinct CDR3 sequences, 21% being singletons. Study outcomes and limitations: Invariant T cells like MAIT and iNKT could partly confound the zero-insertion analyses.

Concerning this clonotype: Its antigen is not identified.

Separately, the same data were catalogued under a study of T cells expressing NK-cell markers. In that study: The study drew TCR beta repertoires from sorted CD3+CD56+NKG2C+, CD3+CD56+NKG2C- and CD3+CD56-NKG2C+ T cells. The authors sequenced eight donors, of whom seven were HCMV-seropositive and one was seronegative. For several experiments, T cell sorting was restricted to the alpha-beta TCR population by means of an anti-gamma-delta TCR antibody.

This receptor was obtained from a woman in her late teens or twenties in good health. The chain carries TRBV5-8 and TRBJ2-1; possibly TRBD1 or TRBD2 for D (5 bases each). What was sequenced was PBMCs. CDR3 nucleotide sequence: TGTGCCAGCAGCCCGCGGGTCGGGGCTTACAATGAGCAGTTCTTC. The encoded protein is CASSPRVGAYNEQFF. Together with reference TRBV5-8 and TRBJ2-1, the CDR3 gives the full variable domain: EAGVTQSPTHLIKTRGQQATLRCSPISGHTSVYWYQQALGLGLQFLLWYDEGEERNRGNFPPRFSGRQFPNYSSELNVNALELEDSALYLCASSPRVGAYNEQFFGPGTRLTVL.